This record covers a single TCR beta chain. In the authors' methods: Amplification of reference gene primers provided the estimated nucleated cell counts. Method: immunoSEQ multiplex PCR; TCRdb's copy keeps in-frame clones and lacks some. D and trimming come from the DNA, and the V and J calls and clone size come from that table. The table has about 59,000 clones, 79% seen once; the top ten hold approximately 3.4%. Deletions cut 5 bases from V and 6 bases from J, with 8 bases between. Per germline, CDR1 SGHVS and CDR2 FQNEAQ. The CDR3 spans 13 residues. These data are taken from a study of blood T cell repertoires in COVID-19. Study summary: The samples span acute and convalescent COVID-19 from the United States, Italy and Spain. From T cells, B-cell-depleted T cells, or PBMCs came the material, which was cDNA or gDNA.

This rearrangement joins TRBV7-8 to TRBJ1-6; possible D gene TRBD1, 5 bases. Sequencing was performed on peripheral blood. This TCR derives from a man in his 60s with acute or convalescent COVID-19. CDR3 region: CASSPGGNSPLHF. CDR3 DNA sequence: TGTGCCAGCAGCCCCGGGGGTAATTCACCCCTCCACTTT. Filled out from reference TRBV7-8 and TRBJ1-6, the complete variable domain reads GAGVSQSPRYKVAKRGQDVALRCDPISGHVSLFWYQQALGQGPEFLTYFQNEAQLDKSGLPSDRFFAERPEGSVSTLKIQRTQQEDSAVYLCASSPGGNSPLHFGNGTRLTVT.